This T cell receptor beta chain emerged from a study of blood T cell repertoires in COVID-19. Assay used: immunoSEQ multiplex PCR; TCRdb lists only in-frame clones, some missing. Here the sample spans under 200,000 clones, around nine tenths being singletons. The trim removed 7 bases at V and 5 bases at J, leaving 6 bases unmatched. This CDR3 spans 15 amino acids. Germline V gene lookup returns CDR1 MNHEY and CDR2 SVGAGI. The sequencing sample was made of peripheral blood. This TCR derives from a man aged 40-49 years with active or convalescent COVID-19. The chain is built from TRBV6-5 and TRBJ2-1, with TRBD2 matching 12 bases. CDR3 loop: CASTPSGRAHNEQFF. The CDR3 region has the DNA TGTGCCAGCACCCCTAGCGGGAGGGCCCACAATGAGCAGTTCTTC.